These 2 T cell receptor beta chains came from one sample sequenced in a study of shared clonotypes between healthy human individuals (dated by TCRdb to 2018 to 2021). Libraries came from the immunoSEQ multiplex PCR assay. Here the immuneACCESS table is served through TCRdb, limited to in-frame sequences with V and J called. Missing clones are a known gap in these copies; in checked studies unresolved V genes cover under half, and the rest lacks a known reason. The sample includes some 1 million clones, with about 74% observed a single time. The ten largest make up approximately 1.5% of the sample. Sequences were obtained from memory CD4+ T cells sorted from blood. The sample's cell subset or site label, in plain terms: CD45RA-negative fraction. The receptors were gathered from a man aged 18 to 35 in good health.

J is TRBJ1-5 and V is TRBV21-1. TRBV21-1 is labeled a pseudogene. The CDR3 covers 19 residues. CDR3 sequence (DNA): TGTGCCAGCAGCACCCTCCGGGACAGGGGGCGCGGGGGGGGTCAGCCCCAGCATTTT. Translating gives CASSTLRDRGRGGGQPQHF.

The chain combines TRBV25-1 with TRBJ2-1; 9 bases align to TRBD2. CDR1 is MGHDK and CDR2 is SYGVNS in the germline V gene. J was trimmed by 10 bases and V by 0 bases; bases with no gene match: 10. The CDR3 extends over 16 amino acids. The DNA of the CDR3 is TGTGCCAGCAGTGAATATGGGCGGGAGGGCCTTCGGGAGCAGTTCTTC. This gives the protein CASSEYGREGLREQFF.